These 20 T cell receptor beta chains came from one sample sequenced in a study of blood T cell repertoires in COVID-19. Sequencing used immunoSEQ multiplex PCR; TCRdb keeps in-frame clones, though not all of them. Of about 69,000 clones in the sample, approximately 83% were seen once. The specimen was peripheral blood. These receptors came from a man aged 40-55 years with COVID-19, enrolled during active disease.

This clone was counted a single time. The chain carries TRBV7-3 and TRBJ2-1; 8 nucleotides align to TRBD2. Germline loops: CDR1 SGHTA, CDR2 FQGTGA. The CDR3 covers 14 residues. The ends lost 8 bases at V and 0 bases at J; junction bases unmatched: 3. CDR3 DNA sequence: TGTGCCAGCCGTGCGGGGGGCTCCTACAATGAGCAGTTCTTC. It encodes CASRAGGSYNEQFF.

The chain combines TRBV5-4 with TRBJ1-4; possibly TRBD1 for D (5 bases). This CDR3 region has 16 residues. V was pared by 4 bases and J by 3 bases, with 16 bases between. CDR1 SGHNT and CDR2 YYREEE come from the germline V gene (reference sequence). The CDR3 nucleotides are TGTGCCAGCAGCGCGACTAGAGGGGCCTCTAATGAAAAACTGTTTTTT. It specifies CASSATRGASNEKLFF. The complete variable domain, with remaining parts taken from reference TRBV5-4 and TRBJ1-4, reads ETGVTQSPTHLIKTRGQQVTLRCSSQSGHNTVSWYQQALGQGPQFIFQYYREEENGRGNFPPRFSGLQFPNYSSELNVNALELDDSALYLCASSATRGASNEKLFFGSGTQLSVL.

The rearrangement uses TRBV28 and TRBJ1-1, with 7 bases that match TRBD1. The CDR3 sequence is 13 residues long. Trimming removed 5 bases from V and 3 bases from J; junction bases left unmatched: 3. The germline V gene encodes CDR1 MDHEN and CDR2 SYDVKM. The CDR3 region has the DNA TGTGCCAGCAGTCACAGGGGTTACACTGAAGCTTTCTTT. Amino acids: CASSHRGYTEAFF.

CDR3 bases: TGTGCCAGCAGCCCACCGGGACAGGGGAGGAGATTGACTTTC. Translating it yields CASSPPGQGRRLTF. The rearrangement joins TRBV5-4 to TRBJ2-6; 10 bases agree with TRBD1. Germline V lookup: CDR1 SGHNT, CDR2 YYREEE (reference sequence). After removal of 4 bases from V and 17 bases from J, the junction contained 12 bases not matched to a gene. The CDR3 sequence is 14 residues long.

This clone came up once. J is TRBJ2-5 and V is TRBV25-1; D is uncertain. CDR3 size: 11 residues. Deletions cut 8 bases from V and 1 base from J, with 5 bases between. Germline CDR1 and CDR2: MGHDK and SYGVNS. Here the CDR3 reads CASSGQETQYF. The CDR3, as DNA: TGTGCCAGCTCGGGCCAAGAGACCCAGTACTTC.

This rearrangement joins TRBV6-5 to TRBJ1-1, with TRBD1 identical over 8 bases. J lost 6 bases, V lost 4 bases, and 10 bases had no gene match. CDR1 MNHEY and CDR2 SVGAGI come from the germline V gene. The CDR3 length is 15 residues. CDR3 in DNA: TGTGCCAGCAGTTCGGGTCAGGGGGCCGTTGCTGAAGCTTTCTTT. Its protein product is CASSSGQGAVAEAFF.

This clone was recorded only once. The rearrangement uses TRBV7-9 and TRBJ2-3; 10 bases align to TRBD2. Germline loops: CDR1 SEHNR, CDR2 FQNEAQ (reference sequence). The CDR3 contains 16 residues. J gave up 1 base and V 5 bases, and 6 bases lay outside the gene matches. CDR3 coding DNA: TGTGCCAGCAGCCAAGCTCTAGCGGGAGGCACAGATACGCAGTATTTT. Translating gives CASSQALAGGTDTQYF. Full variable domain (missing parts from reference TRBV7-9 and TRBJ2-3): DTGVSQNPRHKITKRGQNVTFRCDPISEHNRLYWYRQTLGQGPEFLTYFQNEAQLEKSRLLSDRFSAERPKGSFSTLEIQRTEQGDSAMYLCASSQALAGGTDTQYFGPGTRLTVL.

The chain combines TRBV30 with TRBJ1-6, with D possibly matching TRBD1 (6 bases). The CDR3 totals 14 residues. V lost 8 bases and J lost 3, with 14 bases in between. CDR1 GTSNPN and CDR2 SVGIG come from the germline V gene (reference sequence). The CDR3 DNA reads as TGTGCCCAAAAGGAAGGGGGCTATAATTCACCCCTCCACTTT. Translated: CAQKEGGYNSPLHF.

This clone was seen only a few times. This CDR3 is CASSLEGAVEGLSGNTIYF. The CDR3 DNA reads as TGCGCCAGCAGCTTGGAGGGAGCGGTGGAGGGCCTCTCTGGAAACACCATATATTTT. The chain is built from TRBV5-1 and TRBJ1-3, with D uncertain. Trimming shortened V by 0 bases and J by 0 bases, and 19 bases separated the two germline ends. This CDR3 region has 19 residues. CDR1 and CDR2 (germline): SGHRS, YFSETQ.

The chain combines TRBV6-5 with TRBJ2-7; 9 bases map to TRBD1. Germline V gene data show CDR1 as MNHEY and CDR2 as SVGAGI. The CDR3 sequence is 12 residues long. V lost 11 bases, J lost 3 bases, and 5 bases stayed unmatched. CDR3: CASGDRVYEQYF. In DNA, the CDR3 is TGTGCCTCCGGGGACAGGGTCTACGAGCAGTACTTC.

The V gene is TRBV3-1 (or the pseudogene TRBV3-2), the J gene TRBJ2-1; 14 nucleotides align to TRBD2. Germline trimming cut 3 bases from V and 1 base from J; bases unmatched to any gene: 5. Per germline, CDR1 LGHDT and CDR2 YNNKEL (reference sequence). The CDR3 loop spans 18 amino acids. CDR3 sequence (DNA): TGTGCCAGCAGCCACCCCGGGACTAGCGGGGGTTCCTACAATGAGCAGTTCTTC. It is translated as CASSHPGTSGGSYNEQFF.

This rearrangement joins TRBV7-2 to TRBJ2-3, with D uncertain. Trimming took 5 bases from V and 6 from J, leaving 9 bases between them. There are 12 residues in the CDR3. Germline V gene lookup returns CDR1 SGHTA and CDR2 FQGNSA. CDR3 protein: CASSRWADTQYF. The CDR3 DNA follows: TGTGCCAGCAGCCGGTGGGCGGATACGCAGTATTTT.

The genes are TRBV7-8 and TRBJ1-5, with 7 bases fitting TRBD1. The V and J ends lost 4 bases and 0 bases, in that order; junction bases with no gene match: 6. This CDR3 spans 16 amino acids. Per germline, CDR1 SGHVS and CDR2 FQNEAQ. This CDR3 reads CASSYSTGISNQPQHF. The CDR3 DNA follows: TGTGCCAGCAGCTACTCGACAGGGATTAGCAATCAGCCCCAGCATTTT.

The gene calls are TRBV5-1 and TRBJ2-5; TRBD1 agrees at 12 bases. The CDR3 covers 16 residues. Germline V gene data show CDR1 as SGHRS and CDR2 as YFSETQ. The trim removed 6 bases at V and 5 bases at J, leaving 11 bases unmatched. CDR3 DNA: TGCGCCAGCACCCTTAAGGGACAGGGGGCTGGGGAGACCCAGTACTTC. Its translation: CASTLKGQGAGETQYF.

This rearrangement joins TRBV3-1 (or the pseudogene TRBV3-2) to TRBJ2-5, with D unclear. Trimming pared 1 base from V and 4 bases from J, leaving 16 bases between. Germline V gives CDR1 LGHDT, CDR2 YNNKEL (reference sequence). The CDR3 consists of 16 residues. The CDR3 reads CASSQGFREVGETQYF. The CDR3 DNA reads TGTGCCAGCAGCCAAGGATTTCGAGAGGTCGGAGAGACCCAGTACTTC.

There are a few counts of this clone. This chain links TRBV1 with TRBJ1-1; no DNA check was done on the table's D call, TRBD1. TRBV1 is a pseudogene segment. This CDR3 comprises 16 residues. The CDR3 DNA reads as TGCACCAGCAGCCAACATCCCGGGACAGGGAACACTGAAGCTTTCTTT. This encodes CTSSQHPGTGNTEAFF.

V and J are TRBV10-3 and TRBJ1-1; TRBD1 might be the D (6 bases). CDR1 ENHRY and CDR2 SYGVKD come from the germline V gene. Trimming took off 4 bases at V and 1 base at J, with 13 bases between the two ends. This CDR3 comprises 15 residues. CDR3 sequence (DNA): TGTGCCATCAGTGTCGGGGGGCTTGAGAACACTGAAGCTTTCTTT. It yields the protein CAISVGGLENTEAFF.

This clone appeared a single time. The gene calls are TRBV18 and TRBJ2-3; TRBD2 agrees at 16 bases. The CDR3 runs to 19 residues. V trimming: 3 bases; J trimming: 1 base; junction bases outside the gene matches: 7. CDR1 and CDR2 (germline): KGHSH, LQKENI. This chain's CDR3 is CASSPPGLAGGRGTDTQYF. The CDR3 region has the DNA TGTGCCAGCTCACCTCCGGGACTAGCGGGGGGGAGAGGCACAGATACGCAGTATTTT.

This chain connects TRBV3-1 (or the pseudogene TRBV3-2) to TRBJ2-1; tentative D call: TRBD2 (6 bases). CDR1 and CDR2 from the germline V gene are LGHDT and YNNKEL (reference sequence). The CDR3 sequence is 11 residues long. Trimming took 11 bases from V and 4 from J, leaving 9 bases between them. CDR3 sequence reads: CAFGTYNEQFF. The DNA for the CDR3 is TGTGCCTTCGGGACTTACAATGAGCAGTTCTTC.

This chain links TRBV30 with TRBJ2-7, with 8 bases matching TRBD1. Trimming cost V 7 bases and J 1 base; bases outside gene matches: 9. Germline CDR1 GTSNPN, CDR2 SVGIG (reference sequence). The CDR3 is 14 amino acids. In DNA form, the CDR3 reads TGTGCCTCGACTCGACAGGGGCGGTCCTACGAGCAGTACTTC. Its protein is CASTRQGRSYEQYF.